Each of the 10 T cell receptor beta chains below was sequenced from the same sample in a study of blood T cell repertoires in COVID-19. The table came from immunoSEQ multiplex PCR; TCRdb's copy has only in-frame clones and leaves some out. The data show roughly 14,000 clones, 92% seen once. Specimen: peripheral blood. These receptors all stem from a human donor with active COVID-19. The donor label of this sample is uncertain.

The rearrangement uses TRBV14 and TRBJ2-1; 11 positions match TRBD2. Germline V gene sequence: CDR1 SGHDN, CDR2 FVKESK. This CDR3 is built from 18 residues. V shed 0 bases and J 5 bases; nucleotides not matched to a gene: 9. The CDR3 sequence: CASSQDGGTSGLDNEQFF. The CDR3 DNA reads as TGTGCCAGCAGCCAAGATGGGGGGACTAGCGGACTCGACAATGAGCAGTTCTTC.

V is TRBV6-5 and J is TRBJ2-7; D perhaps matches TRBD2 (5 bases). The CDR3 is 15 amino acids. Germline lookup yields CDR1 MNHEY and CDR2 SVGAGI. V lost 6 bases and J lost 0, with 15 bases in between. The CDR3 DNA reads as TGTGCCAGCAGAGATACCAACCGGGGCTCCTACGAGCAGTACTTC. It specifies CASRDTNRGSYEQYF.

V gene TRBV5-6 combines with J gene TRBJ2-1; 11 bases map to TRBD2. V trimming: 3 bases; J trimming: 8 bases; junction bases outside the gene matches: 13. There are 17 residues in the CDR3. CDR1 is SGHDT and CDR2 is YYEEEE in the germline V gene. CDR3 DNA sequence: TGTGCCAGCAGCTCTCCGGGACTAGCGGCCTCCCGGGATGAGCAGTTCTTC. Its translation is CASSSPGLAASRDEQFF.

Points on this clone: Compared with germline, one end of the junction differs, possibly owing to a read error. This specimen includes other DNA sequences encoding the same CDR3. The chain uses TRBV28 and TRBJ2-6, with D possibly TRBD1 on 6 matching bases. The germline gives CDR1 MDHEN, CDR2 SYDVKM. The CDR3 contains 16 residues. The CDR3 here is CAIKGQRASGANVLTF. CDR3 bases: TGTGCCATCAAAGGACAGAGAGCCTCTGGGGCCAACGTCTTGACTTTC.

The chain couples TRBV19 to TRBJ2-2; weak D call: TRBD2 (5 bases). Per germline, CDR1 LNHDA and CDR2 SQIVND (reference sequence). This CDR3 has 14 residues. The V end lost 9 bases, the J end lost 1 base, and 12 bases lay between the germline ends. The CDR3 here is CASTPGRNTGELFF. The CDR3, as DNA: TGTGCCAGCACCCCGGGAAGGAACACCGGGGAGCTGTTTTTT.

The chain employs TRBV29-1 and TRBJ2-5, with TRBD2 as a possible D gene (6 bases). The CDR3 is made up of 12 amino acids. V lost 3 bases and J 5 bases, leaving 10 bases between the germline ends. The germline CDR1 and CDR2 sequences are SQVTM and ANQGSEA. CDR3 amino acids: CSVDWREETQYF. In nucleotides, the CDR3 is TGCAGCGTTGACTGGAGGGAGGAGACCCAGTACTTC.

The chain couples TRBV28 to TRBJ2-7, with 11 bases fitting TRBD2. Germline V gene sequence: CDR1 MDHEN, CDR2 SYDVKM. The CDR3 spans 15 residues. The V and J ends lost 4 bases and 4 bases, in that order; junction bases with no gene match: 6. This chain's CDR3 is CASSSPSGRPYEQYF. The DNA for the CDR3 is TGTGCCAGCAGTTCGCCTAGCGGGAGGCCGTACGAGCAGTACTTC.

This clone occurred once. The CDR3 DNA reads as TGTGCCAGCTCTACAGCGGGAGGGAATGAGCAGTTCTTC. It codes for CASSTAGGNEQFF. The chain couples TRBV6-4 to TRBJ2-1; 10 bases line up with TRBD2. Per the germline V gene, CDR1 is MRHNA and CDR2 is SNTAGT. After removal of 8 bases from V and 7 bases from J, the junction contained 5 bases not matched to a gene. The CDR3 consists of 13 residues.

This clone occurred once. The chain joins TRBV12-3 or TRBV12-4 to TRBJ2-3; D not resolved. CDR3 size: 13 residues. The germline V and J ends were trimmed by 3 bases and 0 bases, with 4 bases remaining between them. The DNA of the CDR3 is TGTGCCAGCAGTTTCGTAAGCACAGATACGCAGTATTTT. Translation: CASSFVSTDTQYF.

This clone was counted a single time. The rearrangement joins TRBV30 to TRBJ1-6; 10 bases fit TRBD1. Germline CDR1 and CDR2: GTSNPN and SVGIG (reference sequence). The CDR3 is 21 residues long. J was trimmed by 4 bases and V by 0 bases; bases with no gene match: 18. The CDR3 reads CAWSVKRGPTGTGVYNSPLHF. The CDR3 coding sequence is TGTGCCTGGAGTGTAAAACGAGGTCCAACCGGGACAGGGGTTTATAATTCACCCCTCCACTTT.